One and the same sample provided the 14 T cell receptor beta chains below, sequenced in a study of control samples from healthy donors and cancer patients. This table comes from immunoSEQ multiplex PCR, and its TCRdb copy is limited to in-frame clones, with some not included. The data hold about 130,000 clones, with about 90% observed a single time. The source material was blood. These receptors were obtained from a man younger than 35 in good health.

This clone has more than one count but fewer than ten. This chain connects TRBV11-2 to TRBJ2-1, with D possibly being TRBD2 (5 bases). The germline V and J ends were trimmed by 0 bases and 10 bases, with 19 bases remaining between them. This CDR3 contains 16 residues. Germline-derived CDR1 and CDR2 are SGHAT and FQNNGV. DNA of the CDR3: TGTGCCAGCAGCTTAGATCTAGGCGATGGACTCATAGAGCAGTTCTTC. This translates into CASSLDLGDGLIEQFF. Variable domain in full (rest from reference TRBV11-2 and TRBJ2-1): EAGVAQSPRYKIIEKRQSVAFWCNPISGHATLYWYQQILGQGPKLLIQFQNNGVVDDSQLPKDRFSAERLKGVDSTLKIQPAKLEDSAVYLCASSLDLGDGLIEQFFGPGTRLTVL.

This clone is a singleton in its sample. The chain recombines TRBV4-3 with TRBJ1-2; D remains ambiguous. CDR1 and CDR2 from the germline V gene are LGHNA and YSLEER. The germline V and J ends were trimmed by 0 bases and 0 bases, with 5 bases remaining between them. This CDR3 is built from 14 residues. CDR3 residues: CASSQDRANYGYTF. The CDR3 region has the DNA TGCGCCAGCAGCCAAGATCGAGCTAACTATGGCTACACCTTC.

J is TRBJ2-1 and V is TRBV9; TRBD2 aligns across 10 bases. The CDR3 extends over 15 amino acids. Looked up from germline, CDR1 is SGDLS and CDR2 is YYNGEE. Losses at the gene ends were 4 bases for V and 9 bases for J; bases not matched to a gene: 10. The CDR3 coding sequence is TGTGCCAGCAGCAAAACCGGGACTAGCGTGAGTGAGCAGTTCTTC. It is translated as CASSKTGTSVSEQFF.

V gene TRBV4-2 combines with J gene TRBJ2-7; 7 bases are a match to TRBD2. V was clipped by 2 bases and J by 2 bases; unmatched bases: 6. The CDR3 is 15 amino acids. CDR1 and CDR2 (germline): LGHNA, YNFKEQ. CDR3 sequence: CASSQLASGAYEQYF. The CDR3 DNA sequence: TGTGCCAGCAGCCAACTGGCTAGCGGTGCCTACGAGCAGTACTTC.

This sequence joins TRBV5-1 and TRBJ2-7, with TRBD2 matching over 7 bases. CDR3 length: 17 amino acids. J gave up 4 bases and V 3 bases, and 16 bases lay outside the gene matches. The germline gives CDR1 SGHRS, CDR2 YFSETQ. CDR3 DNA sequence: TGCGCCAGCAGCTCAAAAAGGGCGGGAGTATTACGTTACGAGCAGTACTTC. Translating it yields CASSSKRAGVLRYEQYF.

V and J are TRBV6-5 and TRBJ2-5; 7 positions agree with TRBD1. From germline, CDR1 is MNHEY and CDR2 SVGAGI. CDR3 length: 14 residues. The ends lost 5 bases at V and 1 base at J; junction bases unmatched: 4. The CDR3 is CASSHRGPQETQYF. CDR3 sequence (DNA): TGTGCCAGCAGTCACAGGGGCCCCCAAGAGACCCAGTACTTC.

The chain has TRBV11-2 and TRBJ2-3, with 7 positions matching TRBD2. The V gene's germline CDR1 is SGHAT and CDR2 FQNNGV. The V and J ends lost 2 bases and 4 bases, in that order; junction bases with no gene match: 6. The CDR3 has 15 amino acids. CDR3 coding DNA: TGTGCCAGCAGCTTAATGGCGGGAGTGCCAGATACGCAGTATTTT. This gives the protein CASSLMAGVPDTQYF.

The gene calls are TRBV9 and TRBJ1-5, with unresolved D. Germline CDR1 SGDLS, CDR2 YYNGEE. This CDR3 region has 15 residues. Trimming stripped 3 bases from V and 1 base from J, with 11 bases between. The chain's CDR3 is CASSGPIPSNQPQHF. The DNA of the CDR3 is TGTGCCAGCAGCGGACCAATCCCCAGCAATCAGCCCCAGCATTTT.

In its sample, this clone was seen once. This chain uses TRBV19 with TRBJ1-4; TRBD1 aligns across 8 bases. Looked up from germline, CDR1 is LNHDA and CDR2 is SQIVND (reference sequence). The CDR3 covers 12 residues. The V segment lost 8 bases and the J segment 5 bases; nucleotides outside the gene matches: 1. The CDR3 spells CASWDRNEKLFF. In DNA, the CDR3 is TGTGCCAGTTGGGACAGGAATGAAAAACTGTTTTTT.

CDR3 region: CATTSANSYEQYF. DNA for the CDR3: TGTGCCACGACTAGCGCCAACTCCTACGAGCAGTACTTC. This rearrangement joins TRBV25-1 to TRBJ2-7, with 8 bases that match TRBD2. J gave up 0 bases and V 10 bases, and 5 bases lay outside the gene matches. This CDR3 contains 13 residues. In germline, CDR1 is MGHDK, CDR2 SYGVNS.

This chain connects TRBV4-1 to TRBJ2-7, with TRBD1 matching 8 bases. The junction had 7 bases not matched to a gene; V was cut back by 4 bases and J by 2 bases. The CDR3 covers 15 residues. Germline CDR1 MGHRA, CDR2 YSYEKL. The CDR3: CASSLLGQATYEQYF. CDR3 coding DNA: TGCGCCAGCAGCCTACTGGGACAGGCAACCTACGAGCAGTACTTC.

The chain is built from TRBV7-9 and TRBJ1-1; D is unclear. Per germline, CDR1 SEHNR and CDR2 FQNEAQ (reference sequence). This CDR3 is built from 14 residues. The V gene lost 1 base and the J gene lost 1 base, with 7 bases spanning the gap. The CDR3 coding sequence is TGTGCCAGCAGCTTAGAGGGTGCGAACACTGAAGCTTTCTTT. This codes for CASSLEGANTEAFF. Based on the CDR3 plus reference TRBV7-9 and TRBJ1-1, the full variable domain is DTGVSQNPRHKITKRGQNVTFRCDPISEHNRLYWYRQTLGQGPEFLTYFQNEAQLEKSRLLSDRFSAERPKGSFSTLEIQRTEQGDSAMYLCASSLEGANTEAFFGQGTRLTVV.

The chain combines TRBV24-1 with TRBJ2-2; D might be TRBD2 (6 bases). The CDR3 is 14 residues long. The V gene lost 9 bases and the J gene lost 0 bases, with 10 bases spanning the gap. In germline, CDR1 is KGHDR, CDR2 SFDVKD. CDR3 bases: TGTGCCACCGCCGGAGGGGCGAACACCGGGGAGCTGTTTTTT. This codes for CATAGGANTGELFF.

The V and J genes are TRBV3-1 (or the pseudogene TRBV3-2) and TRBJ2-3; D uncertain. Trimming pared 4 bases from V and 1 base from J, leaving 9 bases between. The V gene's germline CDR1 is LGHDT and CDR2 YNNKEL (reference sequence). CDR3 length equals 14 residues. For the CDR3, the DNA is TGTGCCAGCAGCCGGTACACACGCACAGATACGCAGTATTTT. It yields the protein CASSRYTRTDTQYF.